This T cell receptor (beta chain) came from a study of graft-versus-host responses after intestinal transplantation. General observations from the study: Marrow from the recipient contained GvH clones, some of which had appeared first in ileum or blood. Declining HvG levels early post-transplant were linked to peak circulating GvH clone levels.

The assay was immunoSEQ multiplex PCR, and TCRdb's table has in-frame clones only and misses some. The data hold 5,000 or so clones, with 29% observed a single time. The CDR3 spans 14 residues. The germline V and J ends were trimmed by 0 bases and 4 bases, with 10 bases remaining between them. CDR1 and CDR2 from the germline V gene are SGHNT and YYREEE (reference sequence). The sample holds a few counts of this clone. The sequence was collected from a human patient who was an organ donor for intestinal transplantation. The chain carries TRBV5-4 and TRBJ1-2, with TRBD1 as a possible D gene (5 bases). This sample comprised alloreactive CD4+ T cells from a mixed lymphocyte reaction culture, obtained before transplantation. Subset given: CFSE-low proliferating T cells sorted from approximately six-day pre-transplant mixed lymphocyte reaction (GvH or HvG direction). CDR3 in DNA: TGTGCCAGCAGCTTGGCCGGTAGGGGCTATGGCTACACCTTC. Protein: CASSLAGRGYGYTF.